These 30 T cell receptor beta chains came from one sample sequenced in a study of shared clonotypes between healthy human individuals. Here immunoSEQ multiplex PCR was the method, and the copy in TCRdb shows in-frame clones only, minus some. The profile shows a few million clones, more than 80% of them singletons. Sequenced material: naive CD4+ T cells sorted from blood. Stated subset: CD45RA+ positively selected. These TCRs come from a young man in good health.

The CDR3 DNA reads as TGTGCCAGCAGCTTAATACAGGTTGGAGAGACCCAGTACTTC. Translation gives CASSLIQVGETQYF. The chain is built from TRBV7-9 and TRBJ2-5, with TRBD1 as a possible D gene (5 bases). The CDR3 has 14 amino acids. Germline CDR1 is SEHNR and CDR2 is FQNEAQ (reference sequence). Trimming removed 2 bases from V and 4 bases from J, with 11 bases in between.

Worth noting for this clone: Other DNA sequences from this sample encode an identical CDR3 as well. The rearrangement joins TRBV6-1 to TRBJ1-2, with D possibly being TRBD1 (6 bases). The germline gives CDR1 MNHNS, CDR2 SASEGT. Between the trimmed V and J ends, which lost 8 bases and 2 bases, there was a span of 15 bases. CDR3 length: 14 amino acids. In nucleotides, the CDR3 is TGTGCCAGCTCAAGAACAGGGAGCAACTATGGCTACACCTTC. As protein: CASSRTGSNYGYTF.

The chain carries TRBV29-1 and TRBJ2-4; D could derive from TRBD1 or TRBD2 (5 bases each). CDR1 is SQVTM, CDR2 ANQGSEA, per germline. CDR3 size: 14 residues. The V and J ends lost 4 bases and 3 bases respectively, with 13 bases between them. The CDR3 loop reads CSVGWGSSKNIQYF. Written as DNA, the CDR3 is TGCAGCGTTGGCTGGGGGTCGAGCAAAAACATTCAGTACTTC.

CDR3 residues: CASSFTGHPDNEQFF. The CDR3 DNA reads TGTGCCAGCAGTTTCACGGGACATCCAGACAATGAGCAGTTCTTC. V and J are TRBV6-1 and TRBJ2-1; D is perhaps TRBD1 (6 bases). The V gene lost 5 bases and the J gene lost 5 bases, with 16 bases spanning the gap. In germline, CDR1 is MNHNS, CDR2 SASEGT. The CDR3 is 15 residues long.

The chain couples TRBV6-6 to TRBJ1-6; D gene unclear. Trimming stripped 8 bases from V and 10 bases from J, with 15 bases between. Germline lookup yields CDR1 MNHNY and CDR2 SVGAGI (reference sequence). CDR3 size: 13 residues. The CDR3 bases are TGTGCCAGCGGGTGGGGATTACAGTCACCCCTCCACTTT. Translated: CASGWGLQSPLHF.

The J gene is TRBJ2-3, the V gene TRBV5-1; 10 nucleotides match TRBD2. This CDR3 region has 18 residues. J lost 0 bases, V lost 10 bases, and 17 bases had no gene match. Germline loops: CDR1 SGHRS, CDR2 YFSETQ. CDR3 nucleotides: TGCGCCTCAGCGATAGGTCTAGCGGGGGCCCATAGCACAGATACGCAGTATTTT. Its translation: CASAIGLAGAHSTDTQYF.

V and J are TRBV7-8 and TRBJ1-1, with no clear D. Germline lookup yields CDR1 SGHVS and CDR2 FQNEAQ. The V gene lost 5 bases and the J gene lost 10 bases, with 14 bases spanning the gap. The CDR3 spans 12 residues. The CDR3 region is CASSHLRLGAFF. CDR3 DNA sequence: TGTGCCAGCAGCCACTTGAGGTTAGGAGCTTTCTTT.

This clone has a single count. The chain employs TRBV7-9 and TRBJ2-1; 7 bases fit TRBD2. The CDR3 runs 15 residues. From germline, CDR1 is SEHNR and CDR2 FQNEAQ (reference sequence). After removal of 8 bases from V and 5 bases from J, the junction contained 12 bases not matched to a gene. CDR3 sequence (DNA): TGTGCCAGCTCAGCCGGGGGACTAACCCACAATGAGCAGTTCTTC. This encodes CASSAGGLTHNEQFF.

The J gene is TRBJ2-2, the V gene TRBV25-1; D possibly corresponds to TRBD2 (6 bases). In germline, CDR1 is MGHDK, CDR2 SYGVNS. The CDR3 is 16 residues long. The V and J ends lost 6 bases and 1 base respectively, with 15 bases between them. For the CDR3, the DNA is TGTGCCAGCAGGAGCACGGGACTCCTGAACACCGGGGAGCTGTTTTTT. Amino acid sequence: CASRSTGLLNTGELFF.

V usage is TRBV5-1 and J usage is TRBJ2-7; 11 positions agree with TRBD2. CDR1 is SGHRS, CDR2 YFSETQ, per germline. V lost 4 bases, J lost 4 bases, and 13 bases stayed unmatched. This CDR3 contains 17 residues. The CDR3 nucleotides are TGCGCCAGCAGCATAAGCCGGACTAGCGGGCTCTCTTACGAGCAGTACTTC. Translation gives CASSISRTSGLSYEQYF.

The chain links TRBV6-5 to TRBJ2-1, with 10 bases that match TRBD2. This CDR3 has 15 residues. CDR1 MNHEY and CDR2 SVGAGI come from the germline V gene. J was trimmed by 8 bases and V by 2 bases; bases with no gene match: 6. The CDR3 loop is CASSYIPSGSDEQFF. The DNA for the CDR3 is TGTGCCAGCAGTTACATCCCTAGCGGGAGCGATGAGCAGTTCTTC.

The rearrangement links TRBV7-8 to TRBJ2-7; D is possibly TRBD1 (6 bases). The CDR3 runs to 13 residues. The ends were cut back, 5 bases at V and 3 bases at J, with 11 bases in the middle. The germline V gene has CDR1 SGHVS and CDR2 FQNEAQ. CDR3 nucleotides: TGTGCCAGCAGCCGGTTGGACAGCTACGAGCAGTACTTC. Protein sequence: CASSRLDSYEQYF. The variable domain in full, completed from reference TRBV7-8 and TRBJ2-7, reads GAGVSQSPRYKVAKRGQDVALRCDPISGHVSLFWYQQALGQGPEFLTYFQNEAQLDKSGLPSDRFFAERPEGSVSTLKIQRTQQEDSAVYLCASSRLDSYEQYFGPGTRLTVT.

On this clone itself: The sample holds other DNA sequences that translate to the same CDR3. This chain joins TRBV20-1 and TRBJ1-2; unclear D gene. The CDR3 loop spans 11 amino acids. The V end lost 7 bases, the J end lost 4 bases, and 10 bases lay between the germline ends. CDR1 and CDR2 from the germline V gene are DFQATT and SNEGSKA (reference sequence). CDR3 residues: CSGRGSYGYTF. The CDR3 bases are TGCAGTGGGAGAGGAAGCTATGGCTACACCTTC.

The gene calls are TRBV28 and TRBJ2-5; D is ambiguous. The end of the DNA fits TRBJ2-7 better, so the J call may be wrong. In germline, CDR1 is MDHEN, CDR2 SYDVKM. The CDR3 spans 12 residues. CDR3 in DNA: TGTGCCAGCAGCGGAAGGCCCTACGAGCAGTACTTC. Its translation: CASSGRPYEQYF.

This clone was seen a handful of times. The rearrangement joins TRBV30 to TRBJ1-1; D is unclear. CDR1 and CDR2 (germline): GTSNPN, SVGIG (reference sequence). This CDR3 is built from 12 residues. Trimming took off 3 bases at V and 4 bases at J, with 9 bases between the two ends. This CDR3 reads CAWREASTEAFF. CDR3 in DNA: TGTGCCTGGAGGGAGGCGAGCACTGAAGCTTTCTTT.

The gene calls are TRBV9 and TRBJ2-7; 10 nucleotides align to TRBD2. In germline, CDR1 is SGDLS, CDR2 YYNGEE. This CDR3 is 15 amino acids long. The junction had 13 bases not matched to a gene; V was cut back by 4 bases and J by 9 bases. This CDR3 is CASSPGTSEGVRQYF. CDR3 nucleotide sequence: TGTGCCAGCAGCCCGGGGACTAGCGAAGGTGTACGGCAGTACTTC.

The rearrangement links TRBV15 to TRBJ1-2; D may be TRBD1 (6 bases). The CDR3 contains 13 residues. The germline CDR1 and CDR2 sequences are LNHNV and YYDKDF (reference sequence). Trimming cost V 6 bases and J 5 bases, with 13 bases left between them. CDR3 sequence (DNA): TGTGCCACCAGATCACAGGGTTATTATGGCTACACCTTC. As protein: CATRSQGYYGYTF.

The chain uses TRBV28 and TRBJ1-2, with a weak D call TRBD1 (6 bases). Deletions cut 6 bases from V and 5 bases from J, with 10 bases between. CDR1 and CDR2 from the germline V gene are MDHEN and SYDVKM. The CDR3 has 12 amino acids. DNA for the CDR3: TGTGCCAGCAGCAGGGGCGGTTATGGCTACACCTTC. Protein product: CASSRGGYGYTF.

Worth noting for this clone: Other DNA sequences of this sample code for an identical CDR3. The chain links TRBV5-1 to TRBJ1-3, with unresolved D. The V end lost 0 bases, the J end lost 3 bases, and 7 bases lay between the germline ends. CDR3 size: 14 residues. Per germline, CDR1 SGHRS and CDR2 YFSETQ. The CDR3 sequence: CASSLAGLGNTIYF. The CDR3, as DNA: TGCGCCAGCAGCTTGGCAGGTCTTGGAAACACCATATATTTT.

The V gene is TRBV5-1, the J gene TRBJ1-2, with 8 nucleotides matching TRBD1. Germline CDR1 reads SGHRS; CDR2 reads YFSETQ. V lost 1 base and J lost 6; bases outside the gene matches: 8. The CDR3 runs to 15 residues. CDR3 sequence: CASSLRGRGQDGYTF. The CDR3 coding sequence is TGCGCCAGCAGCTTGAGAGGCAGGGGGCAGGATGGCTACACCTTC.

The rearrangement uses TRBV27 and TRBJ1-1; D is unresolved. Trimming took off 2 bases at V and 6 bases at J, with 10 bases between the two ends. Germline V gene data show CDR1 as MNHEY and CDR2 as SMNVEV (reference sequence). There are 13 residues in the CDR3. The CDR3 here is CASSLAVGAEAFF. The CDR3 DNA is TGTGCCAGCAGTTTAGCGGTCGGGGCTGAAGCTTTCTTT.

The chain carries TRBV19 and TRBJ2-7, with TRBD1 identical over 9 bases. The germline gives CDR1 LNHDA, CDR2 SQIVND (reference sequence). The CDR3 extends over 15 amino acids. The J segment lost 1 base and the V segment lost 5 bases, leaving 6 bases of the junction unmatched. The CDR3: CASSPGQGRSYEQYF. Here the CDR3 DNA reads TGTGCCAGTAGTCCCGGACAGGGGAGGTCCTACGAGCAGTACTTC.

This clone has just one count. The V and J genes are TRBV30 and TRBJ1-5; unclear D gene. Trimming took off 4 bases at V and 9 bases at J, with 13 bases between the two ends. Per the germline V gene, CDR1 is GTSNPN and CDR2 is SVGIG (reference sequence). CDR3 length: 12 residues. The DNA of the CDR3 is TGTGCCTGGAAGACGCCTCAAGGGCCCCAGCATTTT. Protein: CAWKTPQGPQHF.

The chain has TRBV19 and TRBJ1-1; TRBD1 might be the D (6 bases). V was pared by 8 bases and J by 2 bases, with 15 bases between. CDR1 and CDR2 from the germline V gene are LNHDA and SQIVND (reference sequence). This CDR3 comprises 14 residues. The CDR3 region has the DNA TGTGCCAGTTTTACAGGGACCTTCAACACTGAAGCTTTCTTT. Translation gives CASFTGTFNTEAFF.

This chain connects TRBV7-9 to TRBJ2-7, with no clear D. CDR3 length equals 13 residues. Germline lookup yields CDR1 SEHNR and CDR2 FQNEAQ (reference sequence). The V end was cut by 1 base, the J end by 7 bases, with 11 bases between. The CDR3 region has the DNA TGTGCCAGCAGCTTAGATATTGCGCGGGAGCAGTACTTC. Its translation is CASSLDIAREQYF. Full variable domain (rest looked up from reference TRBV7-9 and TRBJ2-7): DTGVSQNPRHKITKRGQNVTFRCDPISEHNRLYWYRQTLGQGPEFLTYFQNEAQLEKSRLLSDRFSAERPKGSFSTLEIQRTEQGDSAMYLCASSLDIAREQYFGPGTRLTVT.

The chain combines TRBV5-1 with TRBJ2-3; a weak D match, TRBD1 (6 bases). The CDR3 runs 16 residues. Germline CDR1 and CDR2: SGHRS and YFSETQ. V was clipped by 5 bases and J by 0 bases, with 16 bases between them. The CDR3 DNA follows: TGCGCCAGCAGTCGACAAACAGGGTTGAGCACAGATACGCAGTATTTT. This gives the protein CASSRQTGLSTDTQYF.

This clone was detected once. V and J are TRBV6-6 and TRBJ2-3; tentative D call: TRBD1 (6 bases). The germline V gene has CDR1 MNHNY and CDR2 SVGAGI (reference sequence). This CDR3 is 14 amino acids long. Trimming shortened V by 6 bases and J by 2 bases, and 12 bases separated the two germline ends. CDR3 amino acids: CASSSGQFTDTQYF. Here the CDR3 DNA reads TGTGCCAGCAGCTCCGGACAGTTCACAGATACGCAGTATTTT.

The chain is built from TRBV21-1 and TRBJ2-2. TRBV21-1 is listed as a pseudogene. CDR3 size: 16 residues. The CDR3 region is CASSKPRERNTGELFF. The CDR3 nucleotides read TGTGCCAGCAGCAAGCCCAGGGAGAGAAACACCGGGGAGCTGTTTTTT.

The chain joins TRBV5-1 to TRBJ2-7, with D tentatively TRBD2 (5 bases). Germline V gives CDR1 SGHRS, CDR2 YFSETQ. With 7 bases removed from V and 1 base from J, the gap between germline ends came to 15 bases. This CDR3 has 14 amino acids. The CDR3 DNA reads TGCGCCAGCGCAGCGGTGGGGAGTTCCTACGAGCAGTACTTC. Protein: CASAAVGSSYEQYF.

The chain couples TRBV7-2 to TRBJ2-3, with D possibly matching TRBD2 (5 bases). Germline V lookup: CDR1 SGHTA, CDR2 FQGNSA. This CDR3 spans 15 amino acids. V was pared by 5 bases and J by 0 bases, with 12 bases between. The DNA for the CDR3 is TGTGCCAGCAGCCCCAGCGGTTATAGCACAGATACGCAGTATTTT. Its translation: CASSPSGYSTDTQYF.